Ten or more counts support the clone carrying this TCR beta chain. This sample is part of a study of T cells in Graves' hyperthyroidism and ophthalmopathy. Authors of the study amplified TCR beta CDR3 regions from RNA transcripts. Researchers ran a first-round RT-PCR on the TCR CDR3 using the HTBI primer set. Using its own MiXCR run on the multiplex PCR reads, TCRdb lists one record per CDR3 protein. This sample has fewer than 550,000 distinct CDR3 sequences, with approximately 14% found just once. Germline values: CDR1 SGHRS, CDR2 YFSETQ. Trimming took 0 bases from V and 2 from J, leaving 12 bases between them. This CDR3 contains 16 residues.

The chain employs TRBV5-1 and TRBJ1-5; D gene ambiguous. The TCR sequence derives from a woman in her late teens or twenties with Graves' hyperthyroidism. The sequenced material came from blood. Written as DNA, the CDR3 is TGCGCCAGCAGCTTGGTCGGGTCCCCGGGCAATCAGCCCCAGCATTTT. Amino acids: CASSLVGSPGNQPQHF.